The next 15 T cell receptor beta chains were all read from a single sample in a study of OX40 agonist ivuxolimab in advanced cancers. Libraries were built with the immunoSEQ multiplex PCR assay. TCRdb took over this immuneACCESS table, retaining in-frame rearrangements with V and J assigned. Such tables are incomplete; in checked studies, under half of the missing clones stem from an unresolved V gene, and the remainder is unexplained. This sample holds some 30,000 clones; approximately 92% were observed only once. The ten largest account for 25% to 35% of the sample. Sequenced material: CD4+ or CD8+ T cells sorted from blood, taken in a trial of the OX40 agonist ivuxolimab. The source is an adult with an advanced solid tumor such as melanoma, head and neck, liver or kidney cancer.

The chain links TRBV9 to TRBJ2-7; D may be TRBD2 (5 bases). This CDR3 is 14 amino acids long. Between the trimmed V and J ends, which lost 0 bases and 1 base, there was a span of 8 bases. Germline V lookup: CDR1 SGDLS, CDR2 YYNGEE. CDR3 nucleotides: TGTGCCAGCAGCGTAGAGGGAGAATCCTACGAGCAGTACTTC. It specifies CASSVEGESYEQYF.

The V gene is TRBV19, the J gene TRBJ1-2, with TRBD1 matching over 8 bases. The CDR3 length is 15 residues. V lost 9 bases and J lost 5; bases outside the gene matches: 14. Germline V gene sequence: CDR1 LNHDA, CDR2 SQIVND (reference sequence). The CDR3 nucleotides are TGTGCCAGCAGAGCCCTGGACAGGGAGACTTATGGCTACACCTTC. The encoded protein is CASRALDRETYGYTF.

This clone appeared a single time. V usage is TRBV19 and J usage is TRBJ2-7; TRBD1 aligns across 10 bases. Looked up from germline, CDR1 is LNHDA and CDR2 is SQIVND (reference sequence). V was clipped by 1 base and J by 1 base; unmatched bases: 4. This CDR3 has 16 residues. Written as DNA, the CDR3 is TGTGCCAGTAGTATAGTAGGGACAGGGGCGTCCTACGAGCAGTACTTC. This translates into CASSIVGTGASYEQYF.

V gene TRBV9 combines with J gene TRBJ2-1; 13 bases fit TRBD2. CDR3 length: 16 residues. Looked up from germline, CDR1 is SGDLS and CDR2 is YYNGEE. V was pared by 3 bases and J by 3 bases, with 3 bases of the junction left unmatched. The CDR3 region has the DNA TGTGCCAGCAGCGGGACTAGCGGGAGCCACTACAATGAGCAGTTCTTC. Translated: CASSGTSGSHYNEQFF.

The sample holds one count of this clone. The CDR3 DNA follows: TGTGCCAGCAGCTTGAAGGGGGCCTCGACCTACGAGCAGTACTTC. Its protein is CASSLKGASTYEQYF. The J gene is TRBJ2-7, the V gene TRBV5-8, with TRBD1 matching over 7 bases. The CDR3 runs 15 residues. Germline V gene sequence: CDR1 SGHTS, CDR2 YDEGEE. V lost 1 base to trimming and J lost 2 bases; unmatched junction nucleotides: 6.

The chain employs TRBV13 and TRBJ2-7; 7 bases line up with TRBD2. Germline V gene sequence: CDR1 PRHDT, CDR2 FYEKMQ (reference sequence). The CDR3 loop spans 14 amino acids. V was clipped by 4 bases and J by 3 bases; unmatched bases: 6. CDR3 nucleotide sequence: TGTGCCAGCAGCTACCGGACTAGTGGCTACGAGCAGTACTTC. Its protein product is CASSYRTSGYEQYF.

V gene TRBV10-3 combines with J gene TRBJ2-3; a weak D match, TRBD1 (6 bases). The CDR3 length is 13 residues. V was cut by 3 bases and J by 4 bases, with 8 bases left in between. Germline V gene sequence: CDR1 ENHRY, CDR2 SYGVKD. As DNA, the CDR3 is TGTGCCATCAGTGAAGAGGGGGCAGATACGCAGTATTTT. Protein product: CAISEEGADTQYF.

This rearrangement joins TRBV27 to TRBJ2-3; D gene unclear. The germline V and J ends were trimmed by 4 bases and 4 bases, with 6 bases remaining between them. Looked up from germline, CDR1 is MNHEY and CDR2 is SMNVEV (reference sequence). This CDR3 spans 12 amino acids. Here the CDR3 reads CASSSLADTQYF. The CDR3 coding sequence is TGTGCCAGCAGTTCCCTAGCAGATACGCAGTATTTT.

This chain links TRBV9 with TRBJ2-7; no clear D gene. V shed 0 bases and J shed 1 base, with 11 bases lying between them. Germline CDR1 and CDR2: SGDLS and YYNGEE. The CDR3 extends over 15 amino acids. As DNA, the CDR3 is TGTGCCAGCAGCGTAGAAGACACCGCTTCCTACGAGCAGTACTTC. Protein product: CASSVEDTASYEQYF.

V is TRBV19 and J is TRBJ2-1, with D possibly TRBD2 on 5 matching bases. V lost 5 bases and J lost 5, with 16 bases in between. The CDR3 spans 15 residues. The V gene's germline CDR1 is LNHDA and CDR2 SQIVND (reference sequence). The CDR3 reads CASSLVWSGDNEQFF. The CDR3 coding sequence is TGTGCCAGTAGTCTGGTATGGTCCGGGGACAATGAGCAGTTCTTC. Full variable domain (outside the CDR3, taken from reference TRBV19 and TRBJ2-1): DGGITQSPKYLFRKEGQNVTLSCEQNLNHDAMYWYRQDPGQGLRLIYYSQIVNDFQKGDIAEGYSVSREKKESFPLTVTSAQKNPTAFYLCASSLVWSGDNEQFFGPGTRLTVL.

The chain carries TRBV28 and TRBJ1-2, with TRBD1 as a possible D gene (6 bases). Trimming pared 7 bases from V and 7 bases from J, leaving 22 bases between. The CDR3 spans 15 residues. Per the germline V gene, CDR1 is MDHEN and CDR2 is SYDVKM. Here the CDR3 reads CASTIKQGASPGYTF. CDR3 in DNA: TGTGCCAGCACCATAAAACAGGGTGCCAGTCCTGGCTACACCTTC.

The chain joins TRBV15 to TRBJ2-1; D is perhaps TRBD1 (7 bases). Looked up from germline, CDR1 is LNHNV and CDR2 is YYDKDF (reference sequence). The CDR3 length is 14 residues. V was pared by 3 bases and J by 6 bases, with 12 bases between. The CDR3 spells CATSSGQGGNEQFF. DNA of the CDR3: TGTGCCACCAGCAGCGGTCAGGGGGGCAATGAGCAGTTCTTC.

The rearrangement links TRBV7-2 to TRBJ2-7, with TRBD1 matching 7 bases. The ends lost 5 bases at V and 0 bases at J; junction bases unmatched: 4. The CDR3 sequence is 14 residues long. Germline CDR1 is SGHTA and CDR2 is FQGNSA. CDR3 nucleotides: TGTGCCAGCAGCCAGACAGGGAGCTCCTACGAGCAGTACTTC. This encodes CASSQTGSSYEQYF. The full variable domain, in which reference TRBV7-2 and TRBJ2-7 provide the parts outside the CDR3, is GAGVSQSPSNKVTEKGKDVELRCDPISGHTALYWYRQSLGQGLEFLIYFQGNSAPDKSGLPSDRFSAERTGGSVSTLTIQRTQQEDSAVYLCASSQTGSSYEQYFGPGTRLTVT.

V is TRBV4-3 and J is TRBJ2-1; D is perhaps TRBD2 (5 bases). Trimming cost V 4 bases and J 7 bases, with 17 bases left between them. This CDR3 region has 15 residues. In germline, CDR1 is LGHNA, CDR2 YSLEER. The CDR3 bases are TGCGCCAGCAGCCCCGACCGGGGTAGGCGAAATGAGCAGTTCTTC. Translated, it gives CASSPDRGRRNEQFF.

This clone was counted between two and nine times. This chain joins TRBV6-4 and TRBJ2-3; 10 bases agree with TRBD2. Germline V CDR1 and CDR2: MRHNA, SNTAGT. The J segment lost 4 bases and the V segment lost 3 bases, leaving 4 bases of the junction unmatched. The CDR3 contains 15 residues. DNA for the CDR3: TGTGCCAGCAGTGATAAAGCGGGAGGGGCAGATACGCAGTATTTT. Translation: CASSDKAGGADTQYF.